The clone carrying this T cell receptor beta chain showed up just a few times. Its antigen remains unknown. Trimming removed 0 bases at V and 0 bases at J, with 12 bases between. CDR3 size: 17 residues. Germline assignment: CDR1 MNHEY and CDR2 SVGAGI. TCRdb processed the RT-PCR reads anew with MiXCR; each CDR3 protein has one entry. The sample holds 550,000 to 650,000 distinct CDR3 sequences, approximately 12% seen once. The sample originates from a study of response to subunit inactivated influenza vaccine. The study, taken as a whole, reports: Every seasonal influenza vaccination brings in few new T cells, the authors suggested.

Specimen: PBMCs from blood, collected on the day of vaccination. The chain employs TRBV6-5 and TRBJ2-1; the D is unclear. The origin of this receptor is a man aged 50 to 60 who received an inactivated influenza vaccine. The CDR3 is CASSYSPHISSYNEQFF. The CDR3 coding sequence is TGTGCCAGCAGTTACTCGCCCCATATCAGCTCCTACAATGAGCAGTTCTTC.